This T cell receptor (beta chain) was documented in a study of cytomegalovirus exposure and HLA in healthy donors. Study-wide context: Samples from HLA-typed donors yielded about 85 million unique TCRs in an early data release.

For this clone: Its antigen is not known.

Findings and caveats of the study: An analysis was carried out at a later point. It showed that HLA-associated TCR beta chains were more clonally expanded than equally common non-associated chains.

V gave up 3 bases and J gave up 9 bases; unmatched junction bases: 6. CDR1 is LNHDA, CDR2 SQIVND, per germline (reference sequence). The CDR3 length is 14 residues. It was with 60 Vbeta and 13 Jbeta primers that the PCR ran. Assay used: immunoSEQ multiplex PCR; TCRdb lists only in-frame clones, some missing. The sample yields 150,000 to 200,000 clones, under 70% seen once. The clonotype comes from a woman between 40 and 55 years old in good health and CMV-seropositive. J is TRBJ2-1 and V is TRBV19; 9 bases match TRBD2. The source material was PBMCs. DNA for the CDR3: TGTGCCAGTAGTATTCAAGCGGGGGGCCCTGAGCAGTTCTTC. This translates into CASSIQAGGPEQFF.